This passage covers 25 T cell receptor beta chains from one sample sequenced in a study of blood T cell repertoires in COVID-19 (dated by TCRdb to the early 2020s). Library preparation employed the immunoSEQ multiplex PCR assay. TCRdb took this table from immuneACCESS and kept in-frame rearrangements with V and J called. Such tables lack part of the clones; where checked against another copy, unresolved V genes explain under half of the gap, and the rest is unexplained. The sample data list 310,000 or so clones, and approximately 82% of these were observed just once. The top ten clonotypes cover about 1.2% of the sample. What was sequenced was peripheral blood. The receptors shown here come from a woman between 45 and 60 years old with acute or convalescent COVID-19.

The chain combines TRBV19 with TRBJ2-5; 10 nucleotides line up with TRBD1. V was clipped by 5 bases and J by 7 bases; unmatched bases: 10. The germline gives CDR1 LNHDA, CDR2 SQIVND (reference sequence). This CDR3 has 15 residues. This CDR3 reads CASSVSGTGARTQYF. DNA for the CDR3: TGTGCCAGTAGTGTCTCCGGGACAGGGGCACGGACCCAGTACTTC.

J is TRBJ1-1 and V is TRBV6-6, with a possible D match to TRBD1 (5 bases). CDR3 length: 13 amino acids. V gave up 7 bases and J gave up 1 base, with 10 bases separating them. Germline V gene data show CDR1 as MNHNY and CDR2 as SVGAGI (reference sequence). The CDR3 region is CASILTGNTEAFF. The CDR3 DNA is TGTGCCAGCATCCTTACAGGGAACACTGAAGCTTTCTTT.

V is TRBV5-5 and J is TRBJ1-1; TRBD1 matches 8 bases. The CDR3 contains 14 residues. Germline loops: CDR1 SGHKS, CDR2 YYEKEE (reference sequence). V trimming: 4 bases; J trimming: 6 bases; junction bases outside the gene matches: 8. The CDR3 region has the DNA TGTGCCAGCAGCAAAATGGGACAGGTGGCTGAAGCTTTCTTT. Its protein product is CASSKMGQVAEAFF.

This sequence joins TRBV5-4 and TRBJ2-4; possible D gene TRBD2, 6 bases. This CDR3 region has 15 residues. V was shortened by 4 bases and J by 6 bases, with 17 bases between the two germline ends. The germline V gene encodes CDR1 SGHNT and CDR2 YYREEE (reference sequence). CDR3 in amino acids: CASSAEGYKGNIQYF. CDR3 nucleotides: TGTGCCAGCAGCGCGGAGGGATACAAGGGAAACATTCAGTACTTC.

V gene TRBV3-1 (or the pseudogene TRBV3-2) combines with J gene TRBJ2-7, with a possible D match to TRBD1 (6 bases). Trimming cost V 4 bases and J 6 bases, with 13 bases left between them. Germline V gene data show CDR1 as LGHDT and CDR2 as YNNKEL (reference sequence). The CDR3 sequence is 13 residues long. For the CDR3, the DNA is TGTGCCAGCAGCCCAAACAGGGAAGGCGAGCAGTACGTC. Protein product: CASSPNREGEQYV.

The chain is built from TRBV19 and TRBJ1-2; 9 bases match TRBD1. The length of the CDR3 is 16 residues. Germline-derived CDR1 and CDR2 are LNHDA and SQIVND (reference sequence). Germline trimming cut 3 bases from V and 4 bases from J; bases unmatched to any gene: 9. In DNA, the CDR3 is TGTGCCAGTAGTATGCTAAGGGACAGGGACATCTATGGCTACACCTTC. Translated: CASSMLRDRDIYGYTF.

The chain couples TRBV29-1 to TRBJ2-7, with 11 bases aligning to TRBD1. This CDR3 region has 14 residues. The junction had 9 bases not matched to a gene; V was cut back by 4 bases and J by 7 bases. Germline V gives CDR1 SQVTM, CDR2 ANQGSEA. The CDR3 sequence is CSVARGQGAGEQYF. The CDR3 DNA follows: TGCAGCGTTGCTCGAGGACAGGGGGCGGGGGAGCAGTACTTC.

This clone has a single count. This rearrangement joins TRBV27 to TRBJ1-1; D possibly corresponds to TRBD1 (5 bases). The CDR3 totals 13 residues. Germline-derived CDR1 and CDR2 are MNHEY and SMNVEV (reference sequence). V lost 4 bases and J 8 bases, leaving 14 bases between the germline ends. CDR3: CASSSTWGREAFF. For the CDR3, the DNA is TGTGCCAGCAGTTCAACCTGGGGCCGAGAAGCTTTCTTT.

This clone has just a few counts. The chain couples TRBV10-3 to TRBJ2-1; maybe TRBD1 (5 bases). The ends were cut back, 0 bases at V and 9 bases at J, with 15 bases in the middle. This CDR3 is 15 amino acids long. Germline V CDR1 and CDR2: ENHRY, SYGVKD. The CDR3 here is CAISESLSQGSEQFF. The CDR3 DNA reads TGTGCCATCAGTGAGTCGCTTAGCCAGGGAAGTGAGCAGTTCTTC.

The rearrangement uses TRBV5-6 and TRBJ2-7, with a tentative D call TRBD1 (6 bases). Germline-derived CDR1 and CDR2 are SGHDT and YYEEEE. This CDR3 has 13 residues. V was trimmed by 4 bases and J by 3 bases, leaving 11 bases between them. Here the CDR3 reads CASSRQGYYEQYV. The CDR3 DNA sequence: TGTGCCAGCAGCCGTCAGGGGTACTACGAGCAGTACGTC.

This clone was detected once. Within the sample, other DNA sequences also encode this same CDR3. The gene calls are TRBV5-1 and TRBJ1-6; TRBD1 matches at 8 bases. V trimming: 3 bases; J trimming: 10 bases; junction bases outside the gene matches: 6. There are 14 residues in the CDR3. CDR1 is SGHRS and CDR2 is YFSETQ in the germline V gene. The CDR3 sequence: CASSSGQGGSPLHF. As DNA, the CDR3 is TGCGCCAGCAGCTCTGGACAGGGAGGATCACCCCTCCACTTT.

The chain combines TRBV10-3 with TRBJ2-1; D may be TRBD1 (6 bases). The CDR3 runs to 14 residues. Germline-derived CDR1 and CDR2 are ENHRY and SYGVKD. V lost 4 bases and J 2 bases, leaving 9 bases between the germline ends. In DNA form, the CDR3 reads TGTGCCATCAGTGGGCAGGGGACCTACAATGAGCAGTTCTTC. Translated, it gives CAISGQGTYNEQFF.

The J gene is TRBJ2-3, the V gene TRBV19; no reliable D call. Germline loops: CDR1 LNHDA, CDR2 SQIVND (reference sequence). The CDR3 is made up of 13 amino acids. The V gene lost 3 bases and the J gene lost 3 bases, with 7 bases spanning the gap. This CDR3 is CASSMVRTDTQYF. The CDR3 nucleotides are TGTGCCAGTAGTATGGTCAGGACAGATACGCAGTATTTT.

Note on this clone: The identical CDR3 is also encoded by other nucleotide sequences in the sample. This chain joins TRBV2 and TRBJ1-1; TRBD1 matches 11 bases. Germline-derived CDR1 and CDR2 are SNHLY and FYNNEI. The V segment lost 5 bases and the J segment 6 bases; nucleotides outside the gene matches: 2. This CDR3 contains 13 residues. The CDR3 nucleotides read TGTGCCAGCAGTCTGGACAGGGGGCCTGAAGCTTTCTTT. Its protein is CASSLDRGPEAFF. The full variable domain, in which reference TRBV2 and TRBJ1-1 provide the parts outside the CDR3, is EPEVTQTPSHQVTQMGQEVILRCVPISNHLYFYWYRQILGQKVEFLVSFYNNEISEKSEIFDDQFSVERPDGSNFTLKIRSTKLEDSAMYFCASSLDRGPEAFFGQGTRLTVV.

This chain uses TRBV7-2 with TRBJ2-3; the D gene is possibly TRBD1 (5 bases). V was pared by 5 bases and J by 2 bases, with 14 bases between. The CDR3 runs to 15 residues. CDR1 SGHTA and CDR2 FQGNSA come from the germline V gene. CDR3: CASSISSDTTDTQYF. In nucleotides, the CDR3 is TGTGCCAGCAGCATTTCATCGGACACCACAGATACGCAGTATTTT.

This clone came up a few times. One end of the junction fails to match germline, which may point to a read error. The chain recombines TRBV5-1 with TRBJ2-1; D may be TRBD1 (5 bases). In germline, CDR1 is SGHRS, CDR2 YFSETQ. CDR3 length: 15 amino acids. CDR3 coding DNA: TGCGCCAGCAGCTTGAGAAGGGGCTCCAACAATGAGCAGTTCTTC. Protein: CASSLRRGSNNEQFF.

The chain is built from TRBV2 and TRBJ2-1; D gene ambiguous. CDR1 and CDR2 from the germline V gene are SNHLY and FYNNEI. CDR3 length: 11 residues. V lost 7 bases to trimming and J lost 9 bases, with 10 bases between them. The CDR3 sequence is CASKSEVEQFF. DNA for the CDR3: TGTGCCAGCAAGAGCGAAGTTGAGCAGTTCTTC.

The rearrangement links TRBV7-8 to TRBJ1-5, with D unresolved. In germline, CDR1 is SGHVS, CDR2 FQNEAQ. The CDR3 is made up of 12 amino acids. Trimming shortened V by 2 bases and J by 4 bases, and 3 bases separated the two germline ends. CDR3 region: CASSLTNQPQHF. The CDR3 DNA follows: TGTGCCAGCAGCTTAACAAATCAGCCCCAGCATTTT.

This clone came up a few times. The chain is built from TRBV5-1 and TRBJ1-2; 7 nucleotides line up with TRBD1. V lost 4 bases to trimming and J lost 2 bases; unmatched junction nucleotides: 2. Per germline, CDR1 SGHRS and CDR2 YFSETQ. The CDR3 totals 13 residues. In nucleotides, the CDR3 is TGCGCCAGCAGCGAGGGACAGAACTATGGCTACACCTTC. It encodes CASSEGQNYGYTF.

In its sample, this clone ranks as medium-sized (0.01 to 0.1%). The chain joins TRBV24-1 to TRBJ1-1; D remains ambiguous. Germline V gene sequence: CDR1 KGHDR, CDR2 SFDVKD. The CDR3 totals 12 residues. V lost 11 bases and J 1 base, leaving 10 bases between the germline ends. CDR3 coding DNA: TGTGCCATTAGCTCCCGGAACACTGAAGCTTTCTTT. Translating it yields CAISSRNTEAFF.

CDR3 amino acids: CASSEGQSNYGYTF. CDR3 DNA: TGTGCCAGCAGCGAAGGACAGTCTAACTATGGCTACACCTTC. The gene calls are TRBV5-4 and TRBJ1-2, with D perhaps TRBD1 (6 bases). The CDR3 contains 14 residues. The V gene lost 4 bases and the J gene lost 0 bases, with 10 bases spanning the gap. Germline values: CDR1 SGHNT, CDR2 YYREEE (reference sequence). Together with reference TRBV5-4 and TRBJ1-2, the CDR3 gives the full variable domain: ETGVTQSPTHLIKTRGQQVTLRCSSQSGHNTVSWYQQALGQGPQFIFQYYREEENGRGNFPPRFSGLQFPNYSSELNVNALELDDSALYLCASSEGQSNYGYTFGSGTRLTVV.

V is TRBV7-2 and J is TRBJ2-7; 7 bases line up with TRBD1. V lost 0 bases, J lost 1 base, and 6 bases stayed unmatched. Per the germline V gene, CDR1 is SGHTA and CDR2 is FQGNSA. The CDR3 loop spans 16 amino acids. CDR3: CASSLAGSGGSYEQYF. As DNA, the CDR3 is TGTGCCAGCAGCTTAGCGGGTTCAGGGGGTTCCTACGAGCAGTACTTC.

DNA of the CDR3: TGTGCCAGCAGCTTAAGCAGGGGCAATCCTGGCTACACCTTC. It codes for CASSLSRGNPGYTF. V is TRBV7-2 and J is TRBJ1-2, with a weak D call TRBD1 (6 bases). Trimming pared 2 bases from V and 7 bases from J, leaving 14 bases between. This CDR3 is 14 amino acids long. Germline CDR1 reads SGHTA; CDR2 reads FQGNSA.

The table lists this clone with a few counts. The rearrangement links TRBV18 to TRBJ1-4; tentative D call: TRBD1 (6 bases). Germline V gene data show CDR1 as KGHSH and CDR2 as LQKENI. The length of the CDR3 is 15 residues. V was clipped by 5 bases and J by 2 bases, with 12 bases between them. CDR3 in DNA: TGTGCCAGCTCATTACAGGGCGTTACTAATGAAAAACTGTTTTTT. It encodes CASSLQGVTNEKLFF.

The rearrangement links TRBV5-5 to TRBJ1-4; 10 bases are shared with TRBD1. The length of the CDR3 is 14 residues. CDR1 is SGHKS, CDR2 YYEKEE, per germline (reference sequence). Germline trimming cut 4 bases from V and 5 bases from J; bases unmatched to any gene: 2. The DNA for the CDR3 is TGTGCCAGCAGCCAGGGACAGGGGAATGAAAAACTGTTTTTT. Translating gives CASSQGQGNEKLFF.